These 27 T cell receptor beta chains share one sample of origin, sequenced in a study of cytomegalovirus exposure and HLA in healthy donors. It was with 60 Vbeta and 13 Jbeta primers that the PCR ran. Sequencing was performed with immunoSEQ multiplex PCR; in TCRdb, only in-frame clones are kept and a portion is missing. The repertoire includes 100,000 to 150,000 clones, 70% to 85% of them detected once, and more than 3% sits in the top ten. What was sequenced was PBMCs. These receptors came from a woman aged 45-60 years in good health and CMV-seronegative.

The chain recombines TRBV10-3 with TRBJ2-1, with 10 positions matching TRBD1. In germline, CDR1 is ENHRY, CDR2 SYGVKD. Trimming took 4 bases from V and 0 from J; bases not matched to a gene: 6. The CDR3 spans 17 residues. This chain's CDR3 is CAISGQGATSSYNEQFF. The CDR3 region has the DNA TGTGCCATCAGTGGACAGGGGGCCACGAGCTCCTACAATGAGCAGTTCTTC.

This clone has just one count. V is TRBV28 and J is TRBJ2-3; weak D call: TRBD2 (5 bases). In germline, CDR1 is MDHEN, CDR2 SYDVKM. This CDR3 is 14 amino acids long. Trimming cost V 6 bases and J 2 bases, with 12 bases left between them. CDR3 amino acids: CASSDLAVTDTQYF. CDR3 bases: TGTGCCAGCAGCGACCTAGCCGTCACAGATACGCAGTATTTT.

The chain couples TRBV7-8 to TRBJ2-5; 9 bases match TRBD1. V was pared by 0 bases and J by 3 bases, with 2 bases of the junction left unmatched. The CDR3 has 15 residues. Per germline, CDR1 SGHVS and CDR2 FQNEAQ. CDR3: CASSLARDREETQYF. For the CDR3, the DNA is TGTGCCAGCAGCTTAGCGCGGGACAGGGAAGAGACCCAGTACTTC.

The chain employs TRBV9 and TRBJ2-1, with 10 bases matching TRBD2. V shed 4 bases, J shed 1 base, and the junction held 8 bases outside the gene matches. Germline V gives CDR1 SGDLS, CDR2 YYNGEE. This CDR3 has 17 residues. In nucleotides, the CDR3 is TGTGCCAGCAGCATTATAGCGGGAGGTGCGTCCTACAATGAGCAGTTCTTC. Residues: CASSIIAGGASYNEQFF. Looking up the rest from reference TRBV9 and TRBJ2-1 gives the full variable domain: DSGVTQTPKHLITATGQRVTLRCSPRSGDLSVYWYQQSLDQGLQFLIQYYNGEERAKGNILERFSAQQFPDLHSELNLSSLELGDSALYFCASSIIAGGASYNEQFFGPGTRLTVL.

As concerns this clone: A far larger clone is just one base off, so this is likely a read error. V is TRBV7-5 and J is TRBJ2-1; the table gives TRBD2 as D, unverified against the DNA. TRBV7-5 is described as a pseudogene. This CDR3 contains 19 residues. The CDR3 reads CASSSDPSTSGMGGYEQFF. CDR3 nucleotide sequence: TGTGCCAGCAGCTCGGATCCCTCGACTAGCGGGATGGGTGGCTATGAGCAGTTCTTC.

The V gene is TRBV4-1, the J gene TRBJ2-7, with D possibly TRBD2 on 5 matching bases. V was trimmed by 2 bases and J by 2 bases, leaving 7 bases between them. The CDR3 has 13 amino acids. Germline-derived CDR1 and CDR2 are MGHRA and YSYEKL. CDR3 DNA: TGCGCCAGCAGCCAACCGGGGACCTACGAGCAGTACTTC. This codes for CASSQPGTYEQYF.

J is TRBJ2-5 and V is TRBV19, with 10 bases fitting TRBD2. V lost 4 bases to trimming and J lost 3 bases; unmatched junction nucleotides: 8. From germline, CDR1 is LNHDA and CDR2 SQIVND (reference sequence). This CDR3 contains 16 residues. CDR3 amino acids: CASSTDGLAEKETQYF. The DNA of the CDR3 is TGTGCCAGTAGTACTGATGGACTAGCGGAAAAAGAGACCCAGTACTTC.

J is TRBJ2-1 and V is TRBV7-2, with 9 bases lining up with TRBD1. The germline CDR1 and CDR2 sequences are SGHTA and FQGNSA. V was clipped by 2 bases and J by 1 base; unmatched bases: 9. The CDR3 runs 18 residues. The CDR3 region is CASSLWAWDRVSYNEQFF. CDR3 in DNA: TGTGCCAGCAGCTTATGGGCGTGGGACAGGGTGTCCTACAATGAGCAGTTCTTC.

The chain links TRBV7-2 to TRBJ1-1; TRBD1 is a possible D gene (6 bases). Germline V gene data show CDR1 as SGHTA and CDR2 as FQGNSA. The CDR3 extends over 16 amino acids. Trimming left V 1 base short and J 1 base short, with 13 bases between. CDR3 region: CASSLVKTGPNTEAFF. For the CDR3, the DNA is TGTGCCAGCAGCTTAGTGAAGACAGGACCGAACACTGAAGCTTTCTTT.

CDR3 bases: TGTGCCAGCAGCACCACTAGGACCACAGATACGCAGTATTTT. Translated, it gives CASSTTRTTDTQYF. V is TRBV7-9 and J is TRBJ2-3, with D perhaps matching TRBD2 (5 bases). Germline V lookup: CDR1 SEHNR, CDR2 FQNEAQ (reference sequence). Between the trimmed V and J ends, which lost 5 bases and 2 bases, there was a span of 11 bases. The CDR3 contains 14 residues.

The rearrangement joins TRBV28 to TRBJ2-5; a possible D gene is TRBD2 (5 bases). The germline V gene has CDR1 MDHEN and CDR2 SYDVKM. The CDR3 is made up of 17 amino acids. Trimming took 3 bases from V and 4 from J, leaving 21 bases between them. This CDR3 is CASSFRTLSRGPETQYF. CDR3 bases: TGTGCCAGCAGTTTCCGGACTCTATCACGCGGGCCAGAGACCCAGTACTTC.

V usage is TRBV30 and J usage is TRBJ1-4; TRBD1 matches at 8 bases. The CDR3 is 13 residues long. The germline V gene has CDR1 GTSNPN and CDR2 SVGIG (reference sequence). J lost 10 bases, V lost 2 bases, and 6 bases had no gene match. CDR3 coding DNA: TGTGCCTGGAGTTATTCCCAGGGGGCAAAACTGTTTTTT. This translates into CAWSYSQGAKLFF. Full variable domain (rest looked up from reference TRBV30 and TRBJ1-4): SQTIHQWPATLVQPVGSPLSLECTVEGTSNPNLYWYRQAAGRGLQLLFYSVGIGQISSEVPQNLSASRPQDRQFILSSKKLLLSDSGFYLCAWSYSQGAKLFFGSGTQLSVL.

The V gene is TRBV19, the J gene TRBJ2-2, with TRBD1 matching over 8 bases. J gave up 1 base and V 6 bases, and 7 bases lay outside the gene matches. The CDR3 extends over 16 amino acids. Looked up from germline, CDR1 is LNHDA and CDR2 is SQIVND (reference sequence). DNA of the CDR3: TGTGCCAGTAGACCCCCCGGACAGGGGAACACCGGGGAGCTGTTTTTT. This encodes CASRPPGQGNTGELFF.

The rearrangement joins TRBV19 to TRBJ1-5, with D perhaps TRBD1 (6 bases). There are 17 residues in the CDR3. Per germline, CDR1 LNHDA and CDR2 SQIVND (reference sequence). V was pared by 4 bases and J by 3 bases, with 19 bases between. CDR3 nucleotides: TGTGCCAGTAGTAAGGGTTTTGCCAGGGGATACAATCAGCCCCAGCATTTT. Translated: CASSKGFARGYNQPQHF.

This chain's CDR3 is CASSSRQDNYEQYF. CDR3 coding DNA: TGTGCCAGTAGTAGTAGACAGGACAACTACGAGCAGTACTTC. This rearrangement joins TRBV19 to TRBJ2-7; a possible D gene is TRBD1 (6 bases). The length of the CDR3 is 14 residues. Trimming pared 4 bases from V and 3 bases from J, leaving 13 bases between. CDR1 is LNHDA and CDR2 is SQIVND in the germline V gene (reference sequence).

The chain uses TRBV4-2 and TRBJ2-2; 8 bases match TRBD2. With V trimmed by 4 bases and J by 2 bases, 21 bases remained unmatched. This CDR3 is built from 21 residues. Germline CDR1 LGHNA, CDR2 YNFKEQ. CDR3 nucleotide sequence: TGTGCCAGCAGCCCTGATAGGAGAAGCGGGAGTAGCGGGTCTAACACCGGGGAGCTGTTTTTT. It is translated as CASSPDRRSGSSGSNTGELFF.

A few counts support this clone. J is TRBJ2-3 and V is TRBV10-3; D possibly corresponds to TRBD2 (5 bases). CDR3 size: 13 residues. CDR1 is ENHRY and CDR2 is SYGVKD in the germline V gene. V was pared by 3 bases and J by 14 bases, with 18 bases between. The CDR3 nucleotides read TGTGCCATCAGTGAACCCAGGACTCCGCCGCCGTATTTT. Amino acids: CAISEPRTPPPYF.

The CDR3 region is CASTRMGQGHEQFF. In DNA form, the CDR3 reads TGTGCCAGCACCAGAATGGGACAGGGGCATGAGCAGTTCTTC. This chain uses TRBV6-1 with TRBJ2-1; 10 nucleotides align to TRBD1. Germline V lookup: CDR1 MNHNS, CDR2 SASEGT. The CDR3 length is 14 residues. The trim removed 7 bases at V and 8 bases at J, leaving 8 bases unmatched.

V and J are TRBV7-2 and TRBJ1-6; D is uncertain. This CDR3 has 16 residues. Trimming stripped 3 bases from V and 10 bases from J, with 19 bases between. From germline, CDR1 is SGHTA and CDR2 FQGNSA. The CDR3 DNA is TGTGCCAGCAGCTTTGGAGCGGGGATGGGCCGATCACCCCTCCACTTT. This encodes CASSFGAGMGRSPLHF.

This clone was detected a few times. Other DNA sequences within the sample encode an identical CDR3. The chain links TRBV7-9 to TRBJ1-5; D is uncertain. The CDR3 length is 14 residues. CDR1 and CDR2 from the germline V gene are SEHNR and FQNEAQ (reference sequence). Trimming took off 2 bases at V and 2 bases at J, with 7 bases between the two ends. CDR3 sequence: CASSLNQGNQPQHF. CDR3 sequence (DNA): TGTGCCAGCAGCTTAAATCAGGGCAATCAGCCCCAGCATTTT.

This clone appeared a single time. One end of the junction does not line up with germline, which may come from a read error. The chain recombines TRBV9 with TRBJ2-1; D ambiguous. Looked up from germline, CDR1 is SGDLS and CDR2 is YYNGEE. The CDR3 is 13 residues long. The CDR3 sequence is CASSVDSNNEQFF. The CDR3 DNA reads TGTGCCAGCAGCGTAGACTCCAACAATGAGCAGTTCTTC. The entire variable domain, with the rest obtained from reference TRBV9 and TRBJ2-1, is as follows: DSGVTQTPKHLITATGQRVTLRCSPRSGDLSVYWYQQSLDQGLQFLIQYYNGEERAKGNILERFSAQQFPDLHSELNLSSLELGDSALYFCASSVDSNNEQFFGPGTRLTVL.

CDR3 in amino acids: CASSQELYGFEEQYF. In DNA form, the CDR3 reads TGTGCCAGCAGCCAAGAATTGTACGGGTTTGAGGAGCAGTACTTC. The rearrangement uses TRBV14 and TRBJ2-7; D call uncertain. Germline CDR1 reads SGHDN; CDR2 reads FVKESK. The V gene lost 0 bases and the J gene lost 7 bases, with 16 bases spanning the gap. This CDR3 region has 15 residues. The entire variable domain, with the rest obtained from reference TRBV14 and TRBJ2-7, is as follows: EAGVTQFPSHSVIEKGQTVTLRCDPISGHDNLYWYRRVMGKEIKFLLHFVKESKQDESGMPNNRFLAERTGGTYSTLKVQPAELEDSGVYFCASSQELYGFEEQYFGPGTRLTVT.

This chain uses TRBV6-6 with TRBJ2-7; 9 bases match TRBD1. CDR1 and CDR2 from the germline V gene are MNHNY and SVGAGI (reference sequence). CDR3 size: 15 residues. V shed 2 bases, J shed 1 base, and the junction held 3 bases outside the gene matches. The CDR3 bases are TGTGCCAGCAGTTACCCCGGGACAGGGTCCTACGAGCAGTACTTC. It codes for CASSYPGTGSYEQYF.

This clone has just a few counts. The chain carries TRBV18 and TRBJ1-4; TRBD1 aligns across 7 bases. The CDR3 extends over 15 amino acids. Germline V CDR1 and CDR2: KGHSH, LQKENI. Unmatched junction bases numbered 3, after V lost 5 bases and J lost 0 bases. The CDR3 DNA reads as TGTGCCAGCTCAACCGGGACAGCAACTAATGAAAAACTGTTTTTT. Encoded protein: CASSTGTATNEKLFF.

The V and J genes are TRBV9 and TRBJ2-1; 8 positions match TRBD2. CDR3 length equals 17 residues. Germline CDR1 reads SGDLS; CDR2 reads YYNGEE. Unmatched junction bases numbered 7, after V lost 2 bases and J lost 0 bases. The CDR3 is CASSVRTSPSSYNEQFF. CDR3 coding DNA: TGTGCCAGCAGCGTTCGGACTAGCCCGAGCTCCTACAATGAGCAGTTCTTC.

In its sample, this clone was seen a few times. V and J are TRBV27 and TRBJ2-6; 9 nucleotides line up with TRBD1. The CDR3 has 17 residues. Germline-derived CDR1 and CDR2 are MNHEY and SMNVEV (reference sequence). Trimming cost V 7 bases and J 0 bases; bases outside gene matches: 7. The CDR3 protein is CASKFGQGFSGANVLTF. The CDR3 coding sequence is TGTGCCAGCAAGTTTGGACAGGGGTTCTCTGGGGCCAACGTCCTGACTTTC.

This clone was observed a handful of times. The rearrangement joins TRBV28 to TRBJ2-7; TRBD2 agrees at 9 bases. J lost 4 bases, V lost 2 bases, and 18 bases had no gene match. Germline CDR1 and CDR2: MDHEN and SYDVKM. This CDR3 has 19 amino acids. The CDR3 DNA sequence: TGTGCCAGCAGTTTAGATAATCTCCTACTTAGCGGGAGCAGGTACGAGCAGTACTTC. Protein product: CASSLDNLLLSGSRYEQYF.